The following is a T cell receptor beta chain sequence with its context. The ends lost 4 bases at V and 3 bases at J; junction bases unmatched: 7. Germline CDR1 and CDR2: MDHEN and SYDVKM. The CDR3 length is 15 residues. Per the original data handling: Amplification with reference gene primers provided the estimates of nucleated cell counts. Profiled with immunoSEQ multiplex PCR; TCRdb holds only in-frame clones, not every one. The V and J calls and clone size come from that table; D and trimming were worked out from the DNA. The sample holds about 34,000 clones, roughly 77% seen once. The data are from a study of blood T cell repertoires in COVID-19.

The specimen sequenced was peripheral blood. This TCR derives from a man older than 75 with active or convalescent COVID-19. The rearrangement joins TRBV28 to TRBJ1-2; 8 nucleotides agree with TRBD1. In DNA form, the CDR3 reads TGTGCCAGCAGTTCCCGACAGGGGAAAGACTATGGCTACACCTTC. Protein product: CASSSRQGKDYGYTF.